This TCR beta chain emerged from a study of OX40 agonist ivuxolimab in advanced cancers. At the level of the study: The group had a mean age of approximately 60 years, ranged from about 20 to 90, and was roughly 80% male. Partial response was recorded in three patients: one hepatocellular carcinoma and two cutaneous melanoma cases.

The CDR3 has 14 residues. The germline V gene encodes CDR1 SGHDT and CDR2 YYEEEE. V was trimmed by 2 bases and J by 0 bases, leaving 8 bases between them. Study-level points and caveats: Low normalized T-cell clonal expansion was additionally recorded for some nonresponders. Mean expanded clone counts were higher in CD8+ than CD4+ T cells.

Libraries were prepared by immunoSEQ multiplex PCR; TCRdb keeps only in-frame clonotypes and omits some of them. This sample has around 64,000 clones, with approximately 90% found just once. Points on this clone: Its antigen is undetermined.

V usage is TRBV5-6 and J usage is TRBJ1-1; D gene ambiguous. The clonotype was recovered from an adult with an advanced solid tumor such as melanoma, head and neck, liver or kidney cancer. This material consisted of CD4+ or CD8+ T cells sorted from blood, taken in a trial of the OX40 agonist ivuxolimab. CDR3 protein: CASSFVHLNTEAFF. CDR3 coding DNA: TGTGCCAGCAGCTTTGTCCACCTGAACACTGAAGCTTTCTTT.